These 29 T cell receptor beta chains were sequenced from one sample in a study of CXCR3-negative and CXCR3-positive naive CD8 T cells. UMI-labeled TRB cDNA libraries were prepared by 5' RACE. TCRdb reanalyzed the 5' RACE reads and collapses them to one entry per CDR3 protein, without DNA. Here the sample table reports about 41,000 distinct CDR3 sequences. Sample: naive CXCR3- CD8+ T cells from blood. Subset of the sample: CD45RO-CCR7+CD27+CD95- naive CD8+ T cells lacking CXCR3 (TNR3-). The receptors come from a human donor in good health. Some clones in this sample may be carry-over from other donors' samples.

The CDR3 loop is CASSFFPRQPNYEQYF. The chain is built from TRBV7-9 and TRBJ2-7. CDR1 is SEHNR and CDR2 is FQNEAQ in the germline V gene (reference sequence). The CDR3 length is 16 residues. Full variable domain (rest looked up from reference TRBV7-9 and TRBJ2-7): DTGVSQNPRHKITKRGQNVTFRCDPISEHNRLYWYRQTLGQGPEFLTYFQNEAQLEKSRLLSDRFSAERPKGSFSTLEIQRTEQGDSAMYLCASSFFPRQPNYEQYFGPGTRLTVT.

V gene TRBV12-3 or TRBV12-4 combines with J gene TRBJ1-2; TCRdb's assignment of TRBD1 cannot be checked, as there is no DNA. The CDR3 is 12 amino acids. CDR3 residues: CASSRGTVGYTF.

The genes are TRBV5-1 and TRBJ1-1. The CDR3 length is 12 residues. CDR1 is SGHRS, CDR2 YFSETQ, per germline. This CDR3 reads CASSFEGTEAFF.

The rearrangement uses TRBV29-1 and TRBJ2-7. The CDR3 is 13 residues long. Germline-derived CDR1 and CDR2 are SQVTM and ANQGSEA. This CDR3 is CSVEEGSSYEQYF.

CDR3 sequence reads: CASSLESYNEQFF. The chain links TRBV7-8 to TRBJ2-1. The CDR3 length is 13 residues. Germline values: CDR1 SGHVS, CDR2 FQNEAQ.

The CDR3: CASSQPVPDTQYF. The chain carries TRBV14 and TRBJ2-3. Germline V gene sequence: CDR1 SGHDN, CDR2 FVKESK. The CDR3 totals 13 residues. The full variable domain, rest sourced from reference TRBV14 and TRBJ2-3, is EAGVTQFPSHSVIEKGQTVTLRCDPISGHDNLYWYRRVMGKEIKFLLHFVKESKQDESGMPNNRFLAERTGGTYSTLKVQPAELEDSGVYFCASSQPVPDTQYFGPGTRLTVL.

The chain employs TRBV27 and TRBJ2-1; the TRBD2 assignment by TCRdb is unverifiable without DNA. CDR1 and CDR2 from the germline V gene are MNHEY and SMNVEV (reference sequence). CDR3 size: 17 residues. This chain's CDR3 is CASSPWTSGGILYEQFF.

The rearrangement links TRBV5-1 to TRBJ2-7; TCRdb returns TRBD1, unconfirmable since there is no DNA. The germline V gene encodes CDR1 SGHRS and CDR2 YFSETQ. There are 14 residues in the CDR3. CDR3 sequence reads: CASSQQGYSYEQYF.

This chain uses TRBV7-8 with TRBJ2-7; TCRdb calls TRBD2, which cannot be checked without DNA. The germline V gene encodes CDR1 SGHVS and CDR2 FQNEAQ. The CDR3 runs 16 residues. This CDR3 is CASSWEVQLSSYEQYF.

V usage is TRBV12-3 or TRBV12-4 and J usage is TRBJ2-5. CDR3 size: 14 residues. The chain's CDR3 is CASSLSHLRETQYF.

This chain uses TRBV3-1 with TRBJ2-7; TCRdb designates TRBD2, a call that cannot be tested without DNA. Germline CDR1 and CDR2: LGHDT and YNNKEL (reference sequence). CDR3 length: 13 residues. The chain's CDR3 is CAEGGTNSYEQYF.

The CDR3 here is CASSDSGASGANVLTF. This chain links TRBV4-1 with TRBJ2-6; no DNA is available, so the TRBD1 call from TCRdb remains unchecked. Germline V lookup: CDR1 MGHRA, CDR2 YSYEKL. The CDR3 contains 16 residues.

The chain employs TRBV6-5 and TRBJ2-2. The CDR3 loop spans 13 amino acids. The germline gives CDR1 MNHEY, CDR2 SVGAGI. The CDR3 is CASRSLSTGELFF.

The chain couples TRBV4-3 to TRBJ2-7; TCRdb calls TRBD1, which cannot be checked without DNA. CDR1 and CDR2 from the germline V gene are LGHNA and YSLEER. CDR3 size: 14 residues. The CDR3: CASSQGRQGYEQYF.

The chain uses TRBV27 and TRBJ2-1. The CDR3 runs 15 residues. Looked up from germline, CDR1 is MNHEY and CDR2 is SMNVEV (reference sequence). CDR3 loop: CASSFFGGSYNEQFF.

This chain connects TRBV3-1 to TRBJ2-5; TCRdb's D call of TRBD2 is untestable without DNA. Germline lookup yields CDR1 LGHDT and CDR2 YNNKEL (reference sequence). This CDR3 has 16 residues. The CDR3: CASSQEDSAGQETQYF.

This rearrangement joins TRBV29-1 to TRBJ1-2; TCRdb selects TRBD1, and the lack of DNA leaves this call unchecked. Looked up from germline, CDR1 is SQVTM and CDR2 is ANQGSEA. The CDR3 totals 14 residues. The CDR3 here is CSVEVAGGFEGYTF.

CDR3 sequence reads: CASSFTATEAYEQYF. The chain has TRBV4-3 and TRBJ2-7; TCRdb's D gene call, TRBD1, goes unchecked for lack of DNA. Germline V gene sequence: CDR1 LGHNA, CDR2 YSLEER. The CDR3 has 15 residues.

This chain uses TRBV29-1 with TRBJ2-1. CDR3 size: 12 residues. Germline V lookup: CDR1 SQVTM, CDR2 ANQGSEA. This CDR3 is CSVEPSYNEQFF.

The chain uses TRBV7-9 and TRBJ1-1. Germline V gene sequence: CDR1 SEHNR, CDR2 FQNEAQ (reference sequence). This CDR3 region has 14 residues. The CDR3 spells CASSLGGSGTEAFF.

The gene calls are TRBV14 and TRBJ1-2. Germline lookup yields CDR1 SGHDN and CDR2 FVKESK. This CDR3 comprises 15 residues. CDR3 residues: CASSQELSPNYGYTF.

The V and J genes are TRBV29-1 and TRBJ2-1; TCRdb outputs TRBD1, but without DNA this stays unchecked. In germline, CDR1 is SQVTM, CDR2 ANQGSEA. The CDR3 is 12 residues long. CDR3 protein: CSDVSQGNEQFF.

This chain uses TRBV29-1 with TRBJ2-2; TCRdb selects TRBD1, and the lack of DNA leaves this call unchecked. This CDR3 comprises 11 residues. The germline gives CDR1 SQVTM, CDR2 ANQGSEA. The CDR3 reads CSVRVTGELFF.

CDR3 protein: CASSNGSFSYNEQFF. V usage is TRBV6-5 and J usage is TRBJ2-1; TCRdb calls TRBD2, which cannot be checked without DNA. This CDR3 is 15 amino acids long. Per germline, CDR1 MNHEY and CDR2 SVGAGI.

The rearrangement joins TRBV29-1 to TRBJ1-2. Looked up from germline, CDR1 is SQVTM and CDR2 is ANQGSEA. The CDR3 contains 12 residues. CDR3 sequence reads: CSVEGLRGGYTF. The whole variable domain, remainder taken from reference TRBV29-1 and TRBJ1-2, is SAVISQKPSRDICQRGTSLTIQCQVDSQVTMMFWYRQQPGQSLTLIATANQGSEATYESGFVIDKFPISRPNLTFSTLTVSNMSPEDSSIYLCSVEGLRGGYTFGSGTRLTVV.

This rearrangement joins TRBV27 to TRBJ2-7; TCRdb proposes TRBD2, but this gene call is untestable without DNA. The length of the CDR3 is 14 residues. The V gene's germline CDR1 is MNHEY and CDR2 SMNVEV (reference sequence). CDR3 loop: CASSLNPSIDEQYF.

The chain is built from TRBV5-5 and TRBJ2-5; there is no DNA to check the TCRdb D call of TRBD2. From germline, CDR1 is SGHKS and CDR2 YYEKEE (reference sequence). This CDR3 region has 16 residues. The CDR3 is CASSRLAGVTQETQYF.

The chain uses TRBV16 and TRBJ2-7; TCRdb outputs TRBD1, but without DNA this stays unchecked. Germline CDR1 is KGHSY and CDR2 is FQNENV. The CDR3 loop spans 14 amino acids. Here the CDR3 reads CASSPRPGDYEQYF.

V is TRBV25-1 and J is TRBJ2-3; no DNA is available, so the TRBD2 call from TCRdb remains unchecked. There are 16 residues in the CDR3. Germline V gene lookup returns CDR1 MGHDK and CDR2 SYGVNS. The CDR3 region is CASSEASGILSDTQYF.